This T cell receptor (beta chain) is from a study of cytomegalovirus exposure and HLA in healthy donors. Regarding the study as a whole: High sensitivity and specificity were reportedly achieved when the classifier diagnosed cytomegalovirus status. The study designated over 150 TCR beta chains cytomegalovirus-associated. There were some public TCRs occurring in many donors, but most TCR sequences were rare.

Separate from the approximately 670-subject first cohort was the roughly 130-subject validation cohort, to which the donors belonged. Turning to this clone: Its target is unknown.

Method: immunoSEQ multiplex PCR; TCRdb's copy keeps in-frame clones and lacks some. The repertoire holds fewer than 300,000 clones, around nine tenths seen once, with approximately 0.95% in the top ten. The receptor was derived from a young woman in good health and CMV-seronegative. The source material was PBMCs.

The CDR3 spells CASSFLEPGWADKGYTF. In nucleotides, the CDR3 is TGTGCCAGCAGTTTTCTTGAACCTGGATGGGCCGATAAAGGCTACACCTTC. The gene calls are TRBV28 and TRBJ1-2; D uncertain. This CDR3 comprises 17 residues. The ends were cut back, 3 bases at V and 8 bases at J, with 25 bases in the middle. Germline V gene lookup returns CDR1 MDHEN and CDR2 SYDVKM.